A selection of T cell receptor beta chains follows, all from one sample in a study of immune evolution from preneoplasia to lung adenocarcinoma. Generated by immunoSEQ multiplex PCR, the TCRdb table keeps only in-frame clones and is missing some. The profile shows about 4,300 clones, around 88% of them singletons. The specimen was FFPE lung adenocarcinoma in situ tissue. The receptor source for this set is a person in their sixties or seventies with lung adenocarcinoma. The CDR3 runs from the conserved cysteine through the conserved F or W. The D gene is left open where the match is weak. Clone size, where shown, is once, few, many, or a class for clones that have expanded.

abundance: -
d_gene: -
v_gene: TRBV6-5
j_gene: TRBJ1-2
CDR3nt: TGTGCCAGCAGCCCACCGTTCAAGGCTAACTATGGCTACACCTTC
CDR3aa: CASSPPFKANYGYTF

abundance: few
d_gene: -
v_gene: TRBV7-7
j_gene: TRBJ2-5
CDR3nt: TGTGCTAGCAGCTCCCGGGGCCCAGAAGAGACCCAGTACTTC
CDR3aa: CASSSRGPEETQYF

abundance: -
d_gene: -
v_gene: TRBV7-2
j_gene: TRBJ2-3
CDR3nt: TGTGCCAGCAGCCCCGGGACCTCAGATACGCAGTATTTT
CDR3aa: CASSPGTSDTQYF

abundance: -
d_gene: -
v_gene: TRBV12-5
j_gene: TRBJ2-1
CDR3nt: TGTGCTAGTGGGCTAACCTACAATGAGCAGTTCTTC
CDR3aa: CASGLTYNEQFF

abundance: -
d_gene: -
v_gene: TRBV30
j_gene: TRBJ2-7
CDR3nt: TGTGCCTGGAGTGTATCTTTCGGATCCTACGAGCAGTACTTC
CDR3aa: CAWSVSFGSYEQYF

abundance: -
d_gene: TRBD1
v_gene: TRBV2
j_gene: TRBJ1-5
CDR3nt: TGTGCCAGCAGATCGACAGGGTTGGAGCCCCAGCATTTT
CDR3aa: CASRSTGLEPQHF

abundance: -
d_gene: -
v_gene: TRBV5-1
j_gene: TRBJ2-7
CDR3nt: TGCGCCAGCAGCTTGTTGGGTGCCTCGGACTCCTACGAGCAGTACTTC
CDR3aa: CASSLLGASDSYEQYF

abundance: -
d_gene: -
v_gene: TRBV4-3
j_gene: TRBJ2-3
CDR3nt: TGCGCCAGCAGCCAGGGCTCCGGGGTCACAGATACGCAGTATTTT
CDR3aa: CASSQGSGVTDTQYF

abundance: once
d_gene: TRBD1
v_gene: TRBV9
j_gene: TRBJ2-5
CDR3nt: TGTGCCAGCAGCGTAGGACAGGGGCGACAAGAGACCCAGTACTTC
CDR3aa: CASSVGQGRQETQYF

abundance: -
d_gene: -
v_gene: TRBV27
j_gene: TRBJ2-3
CDR3nt: TGTGCCAGCAGCTTGACTGGTTCTGTGGATACGCAGTATTTT
CDR3aa: CASSLTGSVDTQYF

abundance: -
d_gene: -
v_gene: TRBV19
j_gene: TRBJ2-2
CDR3nt: TGTGCCAGTACCCCGCGACCCCGGAGCACCTACACCGGGGAGCTGTTTTTT
CDR3aa: CASTPRPRSTYTGELFF

abundance: -
d_gene: -
v_gene: TRBV7-9
j_gene: TRBJ1-2
CDR3nt: TGTGCCAGCAGCTTATTAAAGGATGGCTACACCTTC
CDR3aa: CASSLLKDGYTF

abundance: -
d_gene: TRBD1
v_gene: TRBV18
j_gene: TRBJ2-4
CDR3nt: TGTGCCAGCTCACCAGGGCAGGGGGCTGCAGATGAGCGGTTC
CDR3aa: CASSPGQGAADERF

abundance: -
d_gene: -
v_gene: TRBV4-1
j_gene: TRBJ2-7
CDR3nt: TGCGCCAGCAGCCAAGTTCTCGGGCTCTCCTACGAGCAGTACTTC
CDR3aa: CASSQVLGLSYEQYF

abundance: -
d_gene: TRBD1
v_gene: TRBV11-1
j_gene: TRBJ2-7
CDR3nt: TGTGCCAGCAGGCTGGGACAGGGCCCCTACGAGCAGTACTTC
CDR3aa: CASRLGQGPYEQYF

abundance: -
d_gene: TRBD2
v_gene: TRBV28
j_gene: TRBJ2-1
CDR3nt: TGTGCCAGTCTGCGGGGGGGATACAATGAGCAGTTCTTC
CDR3aa: CASLRGGYNEQFF

abundance: -
d_gene: TRBD1
v_gene: TRBV9
j_gene: TRBJ2-7
CDR3nt: TGTGCCAGCAGCGTAGAGTCAGGGGGCAGGTACGAGCAGTACTTC
CDR3aa: CASSVESGGRYEQYF

abundance: -
d_gene: TRBD1
v_gene: TRBV10-2
j_gene: TRBJ1-4
CDR3nt: TGCGCCAGCAGTGAGTCGACAGGGGCAGGGACTGAAAAACTGTTTTTT
CDR3aa: CASSESTGAGTEKLFF

abundance: -
d_gene: -
v_gene: TRBV5-1
j_gene: TRBJ2-7
CDR3nt: TGCGCCAGCAGCTTGGGGGGGTCGGCAGTTGGCTACGAGCAGTACTTC
CDR3aa: CASSLGGSAVGYEQYF

abundance: -
d_gene: -
v_gene: TRBV5-6
j_gene: TRBJ2-5
CDR3nt: TGTGCCAGCAGCTTGCTACAGTACCAAGAGACCCAGTACTTC
CDR3aa: CASSLLQYQETQYF

abundance: -
d_gene: -
v_gene: TRBV10-3
j_gene: TRBJ1-1
CDR3nt: TGTGCCATCAGTGATTCGGGGTACGGCACTGAAGCTTTCTTT
CDR3aa: CAISDSGYGTEAFF

abundance: -
d_gene: -
v_gene: TRBV10-3
j_gene: TRBJ2-7
CDR3nt: TGTGCCATCAGGATCGAAGGTCCGGAGAACGAGCAGTACTTC
CDR3aa: CAIRIEGPENEQYF

abundance: -
d_gene: TRBD1
v_gene: TRBV30
j_gene: TRBJ1-2
CDR3nt: TGTGCCTTCACGACAGGGACCTATGGCTACACCTTC
CDR3aa: CAFTTGTYGYTF

abundance: few
d_gene: -
v_gene: TRBV7-9
j_gene: TRBJ2-5
CDR3nt: TGTGCCAGCAGCACTGCCATGGGGACCCAGTACTTC
CDR3aa: CASSTAMGTQYF

abundance: -
d_gene: -
v_gene: TRBV28
j_gene: TRBJ1-5
CDR3nt: TGTGCCAGCAGTTCGTACGGTAGCAATCAGCCCCAGCATTTT
CDR3aa: CASSSYGSNQPQHF

abundance: -
d_gene: TRBD1
v_gene: TRBV5-1
j_gene: TRBJ1-2
CDR3nt: TGCGCCAGCAGCTTGGCAAGGACAGGGGGCCGTGACTATGGCTACACCTTC
CDR3aa: CASSLARTGGRDYGYTF

abundance: -
d_gene: TRBD1
v_gene: TRBV5-1
j_gene: TRBJ2-5
CDR3nt: TGCGCCAGCAGCTTGACCCTGCAGGGACAGGGGTTGTCGACCCAGTACTTC
CDR3aa: CASSLTLQGQGLSTQYF

abundance: -
d_gene: TRBD2
v_gene: TRBV6-1
j_gene: TRBJ2-1
CDR3nt: TGTGCCAGCACCCCGGGACTAGCGCCACACAATGAGCAGTTCTTC
CDR3aa: CASTPGLAPHNEQFF

abundance: few
d_gene: -
v_gene: TRBV5-6
j_gene: TRBJ2-4
CDR3nt: TGTGCCAGCAGCTTGGGGGAGGAAAACATTCAGTACTTC
CDR3aa: CASSLGEENIQYF

abundance: -
d_gene: -
v_gene: TRBV5-8
j_gene: TRBJ2-7
CDR3nt: TGTGCCAGCAGCTTGGAGGGTACCTACGAGCAGTACTTC
CDR3aa: CASSLEGTYEQYF

abundance: -
d_gene: -
v_gene: TRBV7-2
j_gene: TRBJ1-4
CDR3nt: TGTGCCAGCAGCTTAGCGGCTCAGTTAAATGAAAAACTGTTTTTT
CDR3aa: CASSLAAQLNEKLFF

abundance: -
d_gene: -
v_gene: TRBV28
j_gene: TRBJ2-2
CDR3nt: TGTGCCAGCAGTTCCTCCCGTGGCGGGGAGCTGTTTTTT
CDR3aa: CASSSSRGGELFF

abundance: -
d_gene: TRBD2
v_gene: TRBV11-2
j_gene: TRBJ2-1
CDR3nt: TGTGCCAGCAGCTTGAGGGCTAGCGGCCATTGGGAGCAGTTCTTC
CDR3aa: CASSLRASGHWEQFF

abundance: -
d_gene: TRBD2
v_gene: TRBV7-9
j_gene: TRBJ2-5
CDR3nt: TGTGCCAGCAGCCAGGGACTAGCGGAAGAGACCCAGTACTTC
CDR3aa: CASSQGLAEETQYF

abundance: -
d_gene: -
v_gene: TRBV2
j_gene: TRBJ1-2
CDR3nt: TGTGCCAGCAGTCCCTCTCCTTCTAACTATGGCTACACCTTC
CDR3aa: CASSPSPSNYGYTF

abundance: -
d_gene: -
v_gene: TRBV15
j_gene: TRBJ1-2
CDR3nt: TGTGCCACCAGCAGAGATCAGGGCGGCTACACCTTC
CDR3aa: CATSRDQGGYTF

abundance: -
d_gene: -
v_gene: TRBV10-1
j_gene: TRBJ2-2
CDR3nt: TGCGCCAGCAGTGAAGGGGCTGGGGAGCTGTTTTTT
CDR3aa: CASSEGAGELFF

abundance: -
d_gene: -
v_gene: TRBV10-3
j_gene: TRBJ1-6
CDR3nt: TGTGCCATAACGGACAGCTATAATTCACCCCTCCACTTT
CDR3aa: CAITDSYNSPLHF

abundance: -
d_gene: -
v_gene: TRBV7-9
j_gene: TRBJ1-1
CDR3nt: TGTGCCAGCAGCGCTGACAGGCCAAACACTGAAGCTTTCTTT
CDR3aa: CASSADRPNTEAFF

abundance: -
d_gene: TRBD1
v_gene: TRBV19
j_gene: TRBJ1-1
CDR3nt: TGTGCCAGTAGTAGGGCAGAGGGGGACAGGCGTAAAGCTTTCTTT
CDR3aa: CASSRAEGDRRKAFF

abundance: -
d_gene: -
v_gene: TRBV18
j_gene: TRBJ2-1
CDR3nt: TGTGCCAGCTCCCCACAGGGAACTCAGTTCTTC
CDR3aa: CASSPQGTQFF

abundance: -
d_gene: -
v_gene: TRBV5-1
j_gene: TRBJ2-3
CDR3nt: TGCGCCAGCAGCTTAGGTAGTACAGATACGCAGTATTTT
CDR3aa: CASSLGSTDTQYF

abundance: -
d_gene: -
v_gene: TRBV29-1
j_gene: TRBJ1-1
CDR3nt: TGCAGCGTTGTTAGGGGGGACACTGAAGCTTTCTTT
CDR3aa: CSVVRGDTEAFF

abundance: once
d_gene: -
v_gene: TRBV6-1
j_gene: TRBJ2-3
CDR3nt: TGTGCCAGCAGTCCGCAGGGGTTCAGCACAGATACGCAGTATTTT
CDR3aa: CASSPQGFSTDTQYF

abundance: -
d_gene: -
v_gene: TRBV2
j_gene: TRBJ2-2
CDR3nt: TGTGCCAGCAGGCCAGCGTCGAACACCGGGGAGCTGTTTTTT
CDR3aa: CASRPASNTGELFF

abundance: -
d_gene: TRBD1
v_gene: TRBV28
j_gene: TRBJ1-1
CDR3nt: TGTGCCAGCAGTCCGGGGGACAGGGCGAGGACTGAAGCTTTCTTT
CDR3aa: CASSPGDRARTEAFF

abundance: few
d_gene: -
v_gene: TRBV19
j_gene: TRBJ2-2
CDR3nt: TGTGCCAGTAAGCCAGGGGCGAACACCGGGGAGCTGTTTTTT
CDR3aa: CASKPGANTGELFF

abundance: -
d_gene: -
v_gene: TRBV7-7
j_gene: TRBJ1-5
CDR3nt: TGTGCTGCCCACCCTAGCAATCAGCCCCAGCATTTT
CDR3aa: CAAHPSNQPQHF

abundance: -
d_gene: -
v_gene: TRBV30
j_gene: TRBJ2-3
CDR3nt: TGTGCCTGGAGTATACTAGGGGTAAATACGCAGTATTTT
CDR3aa: CAWSILGVNTQYF

abundance: -
d_gene: -
v_gene: TRBV9
j_gene: TRBJ2-3
CDR3nt: TGTGCCAGCAGCGTAGAAATCGACAGCGGAGCTAGCACAGATACGCAGTATTTT
CDR3aa: CASSVEIDSGASTDTQYF

abundance: -
d_gene: -
v_gene: TRBV7-8
j_gene: TRBJ1-5
CDR3nt: TGTGCCAGCAGCTCCCACTCGGATCTCCGGGGAAATCAGCCCCAGCATTTT
CDR3aa: CASSSHSDLRGNQPQHF

abundance: -
d_gene: TRBD2
v_gene: TRBV18
j_gene: TRBJ2-7
CDR3nt: TGTGCCAGCTCACCACCTGTGACTAGCGGGGGCGAGCTGTGGTACTTC
CDR3aa: CASSPPVTSGGELWYF